The 23 T cell receptor beta chains presented below share a single source sample, sequenced in a study of Ad26.COV2.S vaccination and SARS-CoV-2 variants. As to treatment: around 19 received Ad26.COV2.S at low or high dose, single or two shots; about 5 received placebo; per-sample allocation not given. Collection of samples fell on day 63 after the first vaccine or placebo injection. TCRdb keeps only in-frame clones here, not all; method: immunoSEQ multiplex PCR. The repertoire holds under 400,000 clones, with more than 75% as singletons. The sequencing here drew on peripheral blood, taken in a trial of Ad26.COV2.S vaccine versus placebo. These receptors were collected from a person between 18 and 59 years old who received the Ad26.COV2.S COVID-19 vaccine or a placebo.

V usage is TRBV30 and J usage is TRBJ2-3, with a tentative D call TRBD2 (5 bases). The ends were cut back, 3 bases at V and 4 bases at J, with 11 bases in the middle. CDR1 and CDR2 (germline): GTSNPN, SVGIG (reference sequence). The CDR3 length is 13 residues. CDR3 in DNA: TGTGCCTGGAGCCGGGAAAAACCAGATACGCAGTATTTT. Its translation: CAWSREKPDTQYF.

The CDR3 sequence: CASSLVGFGSYEQYF. Written as DNA, the CDR3 is TGTGCCAGCAGCTTAGTAGGCTTCGGCTCCTACGAGCAGTACTTC. The V gene is TRBV7-9, the J gene TRBJ2-7; D is ambiguous. Germline CDR1 reads SEHNR; CDR2 reads FQNEAQ (reference sequence). The V end was cut by 1 base, the J end by 0 bases, with 10 bases between. The CDR3 consists of 15 residues. The whole variable domain, remainder taken from reference TRBV7-9 and TRBJ2-7, is DTGVSQNPRHKITKRGQNVTFRCDPISEHNRLYWYRQTLGQGPEFLTYFQNEAQLEKSRLLSDRFSAERPKGSFSTLEIQRTEQGDSAMYLCASSLVGFGSYEQYFGPGTRLTVT.

J is TRBJ2-1 and V is TRBV4-1; D gene uncertain. Germline values: CDR1 MGHRA, CDR2 YSYEKL. V was clipped by 0 bases and J by 1 base, with 10 bases between them. The CDR3 is 16 amino acids. The CDR3 DNA sequence: TGCGCCAGCAGCCAAGACCGGGTAGGATCCTACAATGAGCAGTTCTTC. The encoded protein is CASSQDRVGSYNEQFF.

This rearrangement joins TRBV20-1 to TRBJ1-4; no firm D call. CDR3 length: 16 amino acids. Germline V gene data show CDR1 as DFQATT and CDR2 as SNEGSKA (reference sequence). Trimming shortened V by 3 bases and J by 4 bases, and 18 bases separated the two germline ends. Here the CDR3 DNA reads TGCAGTGCTAGTTTCGGTCAGTTTACCGTTAATGAAAAACTGTTTTTT. Its translation: CSASFGQFTVNEKLFF.

This clone was counted between two and nine times. The gene calls are TRBV19 and TRBJ1-5, with 9 bases that match TRBD1. The CDR3 has 15 residues. Trimming cost V 2 bases and J 6 bases; bases outside gene matches: 5. Germline-derived CDR1 and CDR2 are LNHDA and SQIVND (reference sequence). The CDR3 region has the DNA TGTGCCAGTAGTATAAGACAGGGGGGTGGTCAGCCCCAGCATTTT. This encodes CASSIRQGGGQPQHF.

The chain carries TRBV15 and TRBJ1-4; D is unresolved. The CDR3 is made up of 14 amino acids. The V end was cut by 4 bases, the J end by 2 bases, with 8 bases between. The germline CDR1 and CDR2 sequences are LNHNV and YYDKDF (reference sequence). This CDR3 is CATSKPLTNEKLFF. The CDR3 nucleotides read TGTGCCACCAGCAAGCCTTTGACTAATGAAAAACTGTTTTTT.

J is TRBJ2-3 and V is TRBV5-1; 8 positions agree with TRBD1. Germline loops: CDR1 SGHRS, CDR2 YFSETQ. This CDR3 comprises 19 residues. Trimming took 2 bases from V and 2 from J; bases not matched to a gene: 16. CDR3 coding DNA: TGCGCCAGCAGCTTTACACTGCCGACACCGGGACAGGTCACAGATACGCAGTATTTT. Translation: CASSFTLPTPGQVTDTQYF.

The count of this clone is one. The chain combines TRBV25-1 with TRBJ1-2, with D perhaps TRBD1 (5 bases). Germline lookup yields CDR1 MGHDK and CDR2 SYGVNS. The ends were cut back, 4 bases at V and 3 bases at J, with 6 bases in the middle. This CDR3 contains 12 residues. CDR3 nucleotides: TGTGCCAGCAGTGGGGGGGACTATGGCTACACCTTC. Translation: CASSGGDYGYTF.

This rearrangement joins TRBV4-1 to TRBJ2-3; D not resolved. Germline V gene sequence: CDR1 MGHRA, CDR2 YSYEKL. V lost 4 bases and J lost 6, with 11 bases in between. This CDR3 comprises 13 residues. The CDR3 sequence is CASSPPLGDTQYF. CDR3 nucleotide sequence: TGCGCCAGCAGCCCACCCCTTGGGGATACGCAGTATTTT.

This chain links TRBV6-4 with TRBJ2-3; 12 nucleotides agree with TRBD2. The CDR3 extends over 15 amino acids. The trim removed 6 bases at V and 4 bases at J, leaving 5 bases unmatched. Per the germline V gene, CDR1 is MRHNA and CDR2 is SNTAGT. The CDR3 DNA reads as TGTGCCAGCAGCGCTAGCGGGGGGGCCGCAGATACGCAGTATTTT. Its translation: CASSASGGAADTQYF.

This clone has a single count. This chain uses TRBV6-2 or TRBV6-3 with TRBJ2-3, with D possibly matching TRBD1 (8 bases). Germline lookup yields CDR1 MNHEY and CDR2 SVGEGT. The CDR3 is 17 residues long. Trimming left V 2 bases short and J 4 bases short, with 19 bases between. CDR3 sequence (DNA): TGTGCCAGCAGTTACGTGGCAGGGGGCGCGGGGGCAGATACGCAGTATTTT. The encoded protein is CASSYVAGGAGADTQYF.

This chain links TRBV7-9 with TRBJ2-1; perhaps TRBD1 as D (6 bases). Germline CDR1 SEHNR, CDR2 FQNEAQ (reference sequence). The CDR3 is 12 amino acids. The V and J ends lost 4 bases and 9 bases respectively, with 10 bases between them. CDR3 sequence (DNA): TGTGCCAGCAGCTCACAGGGAACTGAGCAGTTCTTC. Protein product: CASSSQGTEQFF.

The CDR3 coding sequence is TGTGCCAGCAGCCAAGATACTTCATCGGAGACCCAGTACTTC. It yields the protein CASSQDTSSETQYF. The chain couples TRBV4-2 to TRBJ2-5, with D unclear. Trimming took off 0 bases at V and 5 bases at J, with 10 bases between the two ends. The CDR3 covers 14 residues. CDR1 is LGHNA, CDR2 YNFKEQ, per germline.

In its sample, this clone was seen a few times. This chain uses TRBV5-5 with TRBJ1-5, with unresolved D. There are 15 residues in the CDR3. V lost 3 bases and J lost 1, with 11 bases in between. Germline V gene sequence: CDR1 SGHKS, CDR2 YYEKEE (reference sequence). CDR3 coding DNA: TGTGCCAGCAGCTGGTCGGTTGGGAGCAATCAGCCCCAGCATTTT. Translating gives CASSWSVGSNQPQHF.

The chain has TRBV11-2 and TRBJ2-3, with no clear D. CDR1 and CDR2 from the germline V gene are SGHAT and FQNNGV. The CDR3 covers 13 residues. Trimming cost V 5 bases and J 6 bases, with 12 bases left between them. The CDR3 loop is CASSPGGWDTQYF. In nucleotides, the CDR3 is TGTGCCAGCAGCCCAGGCGGATGGGATACGCAGTATTTT.

V gene TRBV29-1 combines with J gene TRBJ2-1; D remains ambiguous. Looked up from germline, CDR1 is SQVTM and CDR2 is ANQGSEA. The CDR3 spans 14 residues. Deletions cut 3 bases from V and 1 base from J, with 10 bases between. The DNA for the CDR3 is TGCAGCGTTGAGATAGGTCTATCCTACAATGAGCAGTTCTTC. Its translation is CSVEIGLSYNEQFF.

About this clone itself: This CDR3 is also generated by other DNA sequences in the sample. V usage is TRBV6-1 and J usage is TRBJ1-1; D is possibly TRBD1 (5 bases). The V end lost 0 bases, the J end lost 3 bases, and 8 bases lay between the germline ends. Looked up from germline, CDR1 is MNHNS and CDR2 is SASEGT. The CDR3 is 14 residues long. CDR3 sequence reads: CASSEAGGDTEAFF. CDR3 DNA: TGTGCCAGCAGTGAAGCGGGGGGTGACACTGAAGCTTTCTTT.

CDR3 protein: CASSLFSGRETNTGELFF. The CDR3, as DNA: TGCGCCAGCAGCTTGTTTAGCGGCAGAGAAACAAACACCGGGGAGCTGTTTTTT. J is TRBJ2-2 and V is TRBV5-1; D is possibly TRBD2 (6 bases). The CDR3 length is 18 residues. V was pared by 1 base and J by 2 bases, with 18 bases between. Germline V lookup: CDR1 SGHRS, CDR2 YFSETQ.

The gene calls are TRBV4-1 and TRBJ2-1, with D uncertain. V lost 0 bases to trimming and J lost 3 bases, with 12 bases between them. Germline lookup yields CDR1 MGHRA and CDR2 YSYEKL. There are 16 residues in the CDR3. CDR3 in amino acids: CASSQEILGSYNEQFF. The CDR3 nucleotides are TGCGCCAGCAGCCAAGAAATCCTAGGCAGCTACAATGAGCAGTTCTTC.

This clone was seen repeatedly, ten times or more. V gene TRBV19 combines with J gene TRBJ2-7; 9 bases are a match to TRBD1. The CDR3 sequence is 15 residues long. J gave up 6 bases and V 3 bases, and 9 bases lay outside the gene matches. The germline gives CDR1 LNHDA, CDR2 SQIVND (reference sequence). The CDR3 is CASSIPSDRGREQYF. CDR3 DNA sequence: TGTGCCAGTAGTATCCCCTCGGACAGGGGACGCGAGCAGTACTTC.

Here the CDR3 DNA reads TGTGCCACCAGCAGAGATAGTATGAGGGAAGTAAACACCGGGGAGCTGTTTTTT. Translated: CATSRDSMREVNTGELFF. The rearrangement links TRBV15 to TRBJ2-2, with TRBD2 as a possible D gene (5 bases). The CDR3 has 18 amino acids. CDR1 is LNHNV, CDR2 YYDKDF, per germline (reference sequence). The V end was cut by 0 bases, the J end by 2 bases, with 16 bases between.

The V gene is TRBV7-9, the J gene TRBJ1-5; D uncertain. The V and J ends lost 2 bases and 0 bases respectively, with 8 bases between them. Germline V gene data show CDR1 as SEHNR and CDR2 as FQNEAQ (reference sequence). The CDR3 length is 15 residues. CDR3 in amino acids: CASSLHRDSNQPQHF. As DNA, the CDR3 is TGTGCCAGCAGCTTACACCGTGATAGCAATCAGCCCCAGCATTTT.

CDR3 bases: TGTGCCAGCAGCTTCTTGGGAGGAGGCTACACCTTC. Translation gives CASSFLGGGYTF. The rearrangement uses TRBV11-1 and TRBJ1-2; D is unresolved. Germline CDR1 SGHAT, CDR2 FQDESV (reference sequence). Trimming pared 3 bases from V and 8 bases from J, leaving 10 bases between. The length of the CDR3 is 12 residues.